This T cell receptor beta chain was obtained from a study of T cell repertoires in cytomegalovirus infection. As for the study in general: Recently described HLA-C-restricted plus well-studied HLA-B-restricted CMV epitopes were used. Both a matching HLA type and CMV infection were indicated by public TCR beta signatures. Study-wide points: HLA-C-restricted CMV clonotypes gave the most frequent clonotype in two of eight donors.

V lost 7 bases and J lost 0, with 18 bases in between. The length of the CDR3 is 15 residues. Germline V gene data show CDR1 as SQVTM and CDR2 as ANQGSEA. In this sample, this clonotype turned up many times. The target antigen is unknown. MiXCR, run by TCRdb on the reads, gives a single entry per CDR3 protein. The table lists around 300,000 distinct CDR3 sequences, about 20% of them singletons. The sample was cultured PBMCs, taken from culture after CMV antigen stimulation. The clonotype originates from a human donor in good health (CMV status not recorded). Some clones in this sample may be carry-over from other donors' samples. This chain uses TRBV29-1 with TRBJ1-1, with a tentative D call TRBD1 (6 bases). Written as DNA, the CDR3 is TGCAGCGCCGCCCTATTCGGGGGCCTGAACACTGAAGCTTTCTTT. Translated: CSAALFGGLNTEAFF. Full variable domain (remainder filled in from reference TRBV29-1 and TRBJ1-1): SAVISQKPSRDICQRGTSLTIQCQVDSQVTMMFWYRQQPGQSLTLIATANQGSEATYESGFVIDKFPISRPNLTFSTLTVSNMSPEDSSIYLCSAALFGGLNTEAFFGQGTRLTVV.